This note documents a single T cell receptor beta chain sequence. Its antigen remains unidentified. No qualities accompany the bases; no much larger clone lies one base away. Enrolling through a virtual design, the prospective study's participants ranged in age from roughly 18 to 95 years and lived across some 23 United States geographic areas. To assign participants to cohorts, the prospective study relied on clinical history that participants themselves reported in a screening survey and a study questionnaire. ImmuneRACE Cohort 3 recovered participants were defined by two consecutive negative NP/OP PCR tests, healthcare professional clearance, or symptom resolution. Each participant in the prospective study had whole blood, serum and a nasopharyngeal or oropharyngeal swab collected by mobile phlebotomists. Over a roughly two-month period, participants in the prospective study had the option of providing additional blood draws and questionnaires. Prospective study blood samples were shipped either frozen or at room temperature before DNA extraction.

The CDR3 sequence holds 17 residues, the cysteine and phenylalanine included. The only DNA kept is the CDR3, 51 bases in frame from the first base. V and J are truncated by 0 bases and 0 bases respectively, leaving an intervening sequence of 16 bases. The germline V gene supplies CDR1 SGHDT and CDR2 YYEEEE. TCRbeta CDR3 regions were amplified from genomic DNA by means of the immunoSEQ Assay, a bias-controlled multiplex PCR. As for the authors' bioinformatics: The number of nucleated cells in each sample was estimated by amplification of reference gene primers within the assay. Sequence reads were collapsed and filtered to measure the absolute abundance of every unique TCRbeta CDR3 rearrangement. For each sample, productive Simpson clonality was calculated as the square root of Simpson's diversity index across productive rearrangements. This is the immuneACCESS table as TCRdb keeps it, with only in-frame sequences that have V and J called. A part of the clones is gone; compared with another copy, unresolved V genes explain less than half, and the rest is unexplained. Clonal size and the V and J genes are those of that table, whereas D and trimming came from the DNA. The sample table lists 300,000 to 350,000 clones, 80% to 90% of them with a count of one. Around 4.6% of the sample lies in the top ten.

This specimen comes from a study of blood T cell repertoires in COVID-19 (dated by TCRdb to between 2020 and 2021). With regard to the full study: The collaborator samples originated in the United States, Italy and Spain and spanned the acute and convalescent phases of COVID-19. A de-identified subject ID, COVID-19 status, age in years and sex were almost always included in the sample metadata. The dataset comprised deeply sampled blood TCRbeta repertoires from subjects exposed to, actively infected with, or recovered from COVID-19. The samples were drawn from two sources: the first 160 participants of the ongoing ImmuneRACE study, and over 950 subjects contributed by 6 global collaborators. The repertoires were released in a freely available public database intended as a resource for research on the immune response to SARS-CoV-2. Where available, HLA class I and class II types were taken from metadata supplied by the sample provider and were not determined by assay-based typing. The material from the prospective study consisted of cDNA or gDNA derived from T cells, B-cell-depleted T cells, or PBMCs.

What the authors observed across the whole study: The quantity of clinical and demographic metadata differed by source and by participant and was supplied without curation.

The chain is made from TRBV5-6 and TRBJ2-7; a tentative D call is TRBD2 (6 bases match). This receptor was taken from a man aged 30 to 39 who had recovered from COVID-19. Sample: PBMCs or T cells enriched from blood (not recorded which). At the DNA level, the sequence is TGTGCCAGCAGCTTGGAGATGGGAGGTTCTAGCTCCTACGAGCAGTACTTC. It translates to CASSLEMGGSSSYEQYF. With the rest looked up from the reference TRBV5-6 and TRBJ2-7 genes rather than sequenced, the full variable domain is DAGVTQSPTHLIKTRGQQVTLRCSPKSGHDTVSWYQQALGQGPQFIFQYYEEEERQRGNFPDRFSGHQFPNYSSELNVNALLLGDSALYLCASSLEMGGSSSYEQYFGPGTRLTVT.